This T cell receptor (beta chain) is from a study of cytomegalovirus exposure and HLA in healthy donors. In this sample, this clone turned up once. TCRdb's table, derived via immunoSEQ multiplex PCR, lists solely in-frame clones and lacks some. The table has 100,000 to 130,000 clones, 90% to 97% seen once. This CDR3 contains 15 residues. The trim removed 5 bases at V and 4 bases at J, leaving 7 bases unmatched. Germline CDR1 is SGHNT and CDR2 is YENEEA. This chain joins TRBV11-3 and TRBJ2-2; the match to TRBD1 covers 7 bases. The sequence came from a woman aged 18-35 years in good health and CMV-seronegative. Sample: PBMCs. For the CDR3, the DNA is TGTGCCAGCAGCGAACAGGGGCTGAGCACCGGGGAGCTGTTTTTT. Its protein is CASSEQGLSTGELFF.